This T cell receptor (beta chain) is drawn from a study of radiation and T cells in renal cell carcinoma. Described time point: baseline pretreatment blood. Documented treatment: 15 Gy SBRT to primary tumor, nephrectomy 4 weeks later. Only in-frame clones appear in the TCRdb table, and some are missing; sequencing was by immunoSEQ multiplex PCR. The sample carries about 150,000 clones, 88% recorded once. Germline V CDR1 and CDR2: MGHRA, YSYEKL. V gave up 0 bases and J gave up 4 bases; unmatched junction bases: 5. The CDR3 totals 15 residues. The receptor's source is a woman in her seventies with renal cell carcinoma. The sequencing used blood, collected from a patient whose treatment included radiotherapy and nephrectomy. The genes are TRBV4-1 and TRBJ1-2; 7 nucleotides match TRBD1. The CDR3, as DNA: TGCGCCAGCAGCCAAGATCCCAGGGGGTTCTATGGCTACACCTTC. Protein product: CASSQDPRGFYGYTF.